This passage covers 18 T cell receptor beta chains from one sample sequenced in a study of blood T cell repertoires in COVID-19. The protocol was immunoSEQ multiplex PCR, while the TCRdb copy is restricted to in-frame clones and leaves out a portion. The sample lists about 27,000 clones; around 83% were seen once. Material for sequencing was peripheral blood. These receptor sequences come from a man in his 70s with active COVID-19.

This chain uses TRBV5-1 with TRBJ2-3, with 7 bases lining up with TRBD2. The CDR3 totals 16 residues. Trimming cost V 1 base and J 2 bases; bases outside gene matches: 7. CDR1 is SGHRS and CDR2 is YFSETQ in the germline V gene. This CDR3 reads CASSLFRGEITDTQYF. The CDR3, as DNA: TGCGCCAGCAGCTTGTTTCGGGGGGAGATCACAGATACGCAGTATTTT.

This clone has just one count. The chain recombines TRBV21-1 with TRBJ2-3; TRBD2 reflects the table's D call only, with no check against the DNA. TRBV21-1 counts as a pseudogene. The CDR3 contains 18 residues. This CDR3 reads CASSTIPSTTSGTDTQYF. The CDR3 coding sequence is TGTGCCAGCAGCACAATCCCCAGTACAACTAGTGGCACAGATACGCAGTATTTT.

The chain couples TRBV28 to TRBJ2-7, with 9 positions matching TRBD1. This CDR3 is built from 15 residues. V lost 1 base, J lost 2 bases, and 3 bases stayed unmatched. Germline CDR1 is MDHEN and CDR2 is SYDVKM. The chain's CDR3 is CASSLSGTGTYEQYF. The CDR3 nucleotides are TGTGCCAGCAGTTTATCGGGGACAGGGACCTACGAGCAGTACTTC.

CDR3 residues: CASSLDQRGAPYEQYF. In DNA, the CDR3 is TGTGCCAGCAGCTTAGATCAGCGGGGGGCCCCCTACGAGCAGTACTTC. This chain connects TRBV11-2 to TRBJ2-7; TRBD2 aligns across 9 bases. Trimming took 0 bases from V and 2 from J; bases not matched to a gene: 5. The CDR3 totals 16 residues. Germline CDR1 is SGHAT and CDR2 is FQNNGV.

CDR3 coding DNA: TGTGCCAGCAGCTTCGGCGGGACTAGCGGGTACGAGCAGTACTTC. Translating gives CASSFGGTSGYEQYF. The V call is TRBV6-2 or TRBV6-3, the J call TRBJ2-7, with 12 positions matching TRBD2. This CDR3 region has 15 residues. The V gene's germline CDR1 is MNHEY and CDR2 SVGEGT. J gave up 4 bases and V 6 bases, and 7 bases lay outside the gene matches.

This clone showed up just once. The chain has TRBV19 and TRBJ1-5, with 8 nucleotides matching TRBD1. Germline loops: CDR1 LNHDA, CDR2 SQIVND (reference sequence). The CDR3 has 18 residues. V gave up 3 bases and J gave up 0 bases; unmatched junction bases: 10. CDR3 protein: CASSIGRGTGNSNQPQHF. DNA of the CDR3: TGTGCCAGTAGTATTGGTCGCGGGACAGGTAATAGCAATCAGCCCCAGCATTTT.

The V and J genes are TRBV11-2 and TRBJ2-5, with 11 bases aligning to TRBD2. Germline values: CDR1 SGHAT, CDR2 FQNNGV. CDR3 length: 14 residues. The V gene end was trimmed by 4 bases and the J gene end by 3 bases; junction bases not matched to a gene: 1. The CDR3 nucleotides read TGTGCCAGCAGCTCGGGACTAGCGGAAGAGACCCAGTACTTC. It codes for CASSSGLAEETQYF.

CDR3 DNA: TGTGCCAGCAGCCCCCAGCCAGGGGCCGGGGAGCTGTTTTTT. This gives the protein CASSPQPGAGELFF. This chain connects TRBV5-4 to TRBJ2-2; D is perhaps TRBD1 (6 bases). V was shortened by 4 bases and J by 6 bases, with 13 bases between the two germline ends. Germline V CDR1 and CDR2: SGHNT, YYREEE (reference sequence). The CDR3 extends over 14 amino acids.

This clone came up a few times. The genes are TRBV6-1 and TRBJ1-5; D gene ambiguous. The CDR3 extends over 14 amino acids. The V end lost 1 base, the J end lost 1 base, and 5 bases lay between the germline ends. Germline values: CDR1 MNHNS, CDR2 SASEGT. The CDR3 protein is CASSEDGSNQPQHF. CDR3 nucleotide sequence: TGTGCCAGCAGTGAAGACGGGAGCAATCAGCCCCAGCATTTT.

The gene calls are TRBV19 and TRBJ2-3; TRBD1 matches at 10 bases. V lost 4 bases to trimming and J lost 4 bases; unmatched junction nucleotides: 5. Germline CDR1 is LNHDA and CDR2 is SQIVND (reference sequence). The CDR3 has 15 amino acids. CDR3 amino acids: CASSKPGQGSDTQYF. CDR3 bases: TGTGCCAGTAGTAAACCGGGACAGGGGTCAGATACGCAGTATTTT.

The J gene is TRBJ1-6, the V gene TRBV19; 7 nucleotides align to TRBD1. The CDR3 consists of 16 residues. V gave up 3 bases and J gave up 1 base; unmatched junction bases: 3. CDR1 and CDR2 from the germline V gene are LNHDA and SQIVND (reference sequence). The CDR3 sequence: CASSIGDRSYNSPLHF. CDR3 coding DNA: TGTGCCAGTAGTATTGGGGACAGATCCTATAATTCACCCCTCCACTTT. Combining the CDR3 with reference TRBV19 and TRBJ1-6 gives the whole variable domain DGGITQSPKYLFRKEGQNVTLSCEQNLNHDAMYWYRQDPGQGLRLIYYSQIVNDFQKGDIAEGYSVSREKKESFPLTVTSAQKNPTAFYLCASSIGDRSYNSPLHFGNGTRLTVT.

This chain uses TRBV12-3 or TRBV12-4 with TRBJ1-1; 7 bases line up with TRBD1. V lost 8 bases and J lost 10; bases outside the gene matches: 13. The CDR3 loop spans 13 amino acids. The CDR3 sequence is CASHSSGTVVAFF. CDR3 coding DNA: TGTGCCAGCCATTCTTCCGGGACAGTGGTAGCTTTCTTT.

This clone was recorded once. CDR3 sequence reads: CASSFPGTGDEKLFF. CDR3 bases: TGTGCCAGCAGTTTCCCCGGGACAGGGGATGAAAAACTGTTTTTT. The chain recombines TRBV28 with TRBJ1-4, with 10 bases fitting TRBD1. V shed 3 bases, J shed 6 bases, and the junction held 4 bases outside the gene matches. The CDR3 totals 15 residues. The V gene's germline CDR1 is MDHEN and CDR2 SYDVKM.

This sequence joins TRBV2 and TRBJ1-5; possibly TRBD1 for D (5 bases). Germline V gene lookup returns CDR1 SNHLY and CDR2 FYNNEI. Between the trimmed V and J ends, which lost 4 bases and 2 bases, there was a span of 12 bases. This CDR3 spans 15 amino acids. The DNA of the CDR3 is TGTGCCAGCAGTGTAGGGGATCTTCGCAATCAGCCCCAGCATTTT. Residues: CASSVGDLRNQPQHF.

This chain uses TRBV18 with TRBJ2-1; 7 bases map to TRBD2. This CDR3 region has 14 residues. Germline V gene lookup returns CDR1 KGHSH and CDR2 LQKENI. The V and J ends lost 3 bases and 9 bases, in that order; junction bases with no gene match: 8. CDR3 amino acids: CASSPGLTSGEQFF. CDR3 sequence (DNA): TGTGCCAGCTCACCGGGACTAACCTCCGGTGAGCAGTTCTTC. Based on the CDR3 plus reference TRBV18 and TRBJ2-1, the full variable domain is NAGVMQNPRHLVRRRGQEARLRCSPMKGHSHVYWYRQLPEEGLKFMVYLQKENIIDESGMPKERFSAEFPKEGPSILRIQQVVRGDSAAYFCASSPGLTSGEQFFGPGTRLTVL.

The rearrangement links TRBV11-3 to TRBJ1-3, with 8 bases identical to TRBD1. V gave up 5 bases and J gave up 4 bases; unmatched junction bases: 4. The V gene's germline CDR1 is SGHNT and CDR2 YENEEA. This CDR3 is built from 14 residues. CDR3 sequence: CASSRTGGGNTIYF. CDR3 bases: TGTGCCAGCAGCCGTACAGGGGGAGGAAACACCATATATTTT.

The V and J genes are TRBV19 and TRBJ2-1; D gene ambiguous. V was clipped by 5 bases and J by 5 bases, with 19 bases between them. This CDR3 region has 16 residues. In germline, CDR1 is LNHDA, CDR2 SQIVND (reference sequence). The CDR3 bases are TGTGCCAGTAGTCCGATTAATCAGTTGATCCACAATGAGCAGTTCTTC. This translates into CASSPINQLIHNEQFF.

This chain uses TRBV6-5 with TRBJ1-1, with D tentatively TRBD1 (6 bases). The germline gives CDR1 MNHEY, CDR2 SVGAGI. The CDR3 is 15 amino acids. Trimming shortened V by 2 bases and J by 1 base, and 11 bases separated the two germline ends. The CDR3 region has the DNA TGTGCCAGCAGTTACACAGGGCAACGGAACACTGAAGCTTTCTTT. This codes for CASSYTGQRNTEAFF.